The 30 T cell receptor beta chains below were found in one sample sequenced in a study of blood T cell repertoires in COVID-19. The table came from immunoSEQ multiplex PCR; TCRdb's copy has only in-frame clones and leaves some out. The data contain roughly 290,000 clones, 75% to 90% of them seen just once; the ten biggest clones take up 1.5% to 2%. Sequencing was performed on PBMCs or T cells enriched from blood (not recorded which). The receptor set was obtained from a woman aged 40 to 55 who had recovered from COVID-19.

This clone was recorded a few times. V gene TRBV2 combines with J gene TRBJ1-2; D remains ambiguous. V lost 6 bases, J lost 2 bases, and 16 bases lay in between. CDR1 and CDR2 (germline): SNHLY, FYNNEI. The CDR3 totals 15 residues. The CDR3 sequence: CASSPVRELNYGYTF. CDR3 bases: TGTGCCAGCAGCCCCGTTCGCGAGCTGAACTATGGCTACACCTTC.

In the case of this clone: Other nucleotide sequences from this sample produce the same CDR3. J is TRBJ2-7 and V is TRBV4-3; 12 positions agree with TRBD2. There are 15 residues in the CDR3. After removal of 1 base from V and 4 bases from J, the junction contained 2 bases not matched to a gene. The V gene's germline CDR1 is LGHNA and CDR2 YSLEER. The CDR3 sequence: CASSQGTSGAYEQYF. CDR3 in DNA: TGCGCCAGCAGCCAAGGGACTAGCGGGGCATACGAGCAGTACTTC.

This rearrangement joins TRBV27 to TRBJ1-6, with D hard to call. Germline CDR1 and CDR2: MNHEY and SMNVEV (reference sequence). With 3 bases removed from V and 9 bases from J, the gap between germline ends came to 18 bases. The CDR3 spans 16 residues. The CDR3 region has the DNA TGTGCCAGCAGTTTTAAAAGGTTCAGGTTTAGTTCACCCCTCCACTTT. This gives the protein CASSFKRFRFSSPLHF.

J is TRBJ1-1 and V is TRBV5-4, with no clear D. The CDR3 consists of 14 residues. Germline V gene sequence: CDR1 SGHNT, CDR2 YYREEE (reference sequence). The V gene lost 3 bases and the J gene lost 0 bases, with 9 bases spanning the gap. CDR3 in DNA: TGTGCCAGCAGCTGGGAGGGCCTGAACACTGAAGCTTTCTTT. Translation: CASSWEGLNTEAFF.

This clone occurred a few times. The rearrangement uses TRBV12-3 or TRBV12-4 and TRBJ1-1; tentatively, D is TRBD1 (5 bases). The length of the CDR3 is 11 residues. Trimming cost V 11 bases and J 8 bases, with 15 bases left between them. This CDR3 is CACRAWGEAFF. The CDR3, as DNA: TGTGCCTGCCGAGCTTGGGGCGAAGCTTTCTTT.

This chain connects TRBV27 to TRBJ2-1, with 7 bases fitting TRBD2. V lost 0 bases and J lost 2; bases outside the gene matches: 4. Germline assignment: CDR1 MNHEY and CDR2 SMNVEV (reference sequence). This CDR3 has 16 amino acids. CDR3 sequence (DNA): TGTGCCAGCAGTTTATCTTCGGGAGGCGCCTACAATGAGCAGTTCTTC. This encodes CASSLSSGGAYNEQFF.

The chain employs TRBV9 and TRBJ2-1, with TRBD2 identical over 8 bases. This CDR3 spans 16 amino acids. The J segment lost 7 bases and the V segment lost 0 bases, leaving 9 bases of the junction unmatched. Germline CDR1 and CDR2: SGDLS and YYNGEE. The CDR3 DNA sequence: TGTGCCAGCAGCGTAGCTACTGGCGGGAGGTGGAATGAGCAGTTCTTC. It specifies CASSVATGGRWNEQFF.

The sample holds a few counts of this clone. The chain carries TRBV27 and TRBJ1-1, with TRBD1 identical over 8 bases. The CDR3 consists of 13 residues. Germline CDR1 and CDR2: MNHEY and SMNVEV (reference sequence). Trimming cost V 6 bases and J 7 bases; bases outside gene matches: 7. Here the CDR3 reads CASRDRDRFEAFF. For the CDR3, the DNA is TGTGCCAGCAGGGACAGGGACCGTTTTGAAGCTTTCTTT.

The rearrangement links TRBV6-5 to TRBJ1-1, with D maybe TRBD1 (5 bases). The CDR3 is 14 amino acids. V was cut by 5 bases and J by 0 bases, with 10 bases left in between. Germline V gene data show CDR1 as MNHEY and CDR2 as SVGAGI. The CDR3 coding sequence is TGTGCCAGCAGTATCAGGGTTTTGAACACTGAAGCTTTCTTT. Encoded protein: CASSIRVLNTEAFF.

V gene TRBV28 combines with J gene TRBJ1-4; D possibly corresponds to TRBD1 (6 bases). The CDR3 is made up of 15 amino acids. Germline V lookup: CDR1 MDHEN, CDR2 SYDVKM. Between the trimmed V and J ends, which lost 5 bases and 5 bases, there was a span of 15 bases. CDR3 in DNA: TGTGCCAGCAGTCTACAACAGGGCTTCAATGAAAAACTGTTTTTT. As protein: CASSLQQGFNEKLFF.

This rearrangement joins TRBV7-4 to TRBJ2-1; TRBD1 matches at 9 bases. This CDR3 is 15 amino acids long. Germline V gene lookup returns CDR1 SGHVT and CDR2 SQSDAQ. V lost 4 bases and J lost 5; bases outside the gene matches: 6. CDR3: CASSSTGGKNNEQFF. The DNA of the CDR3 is TGTGCCAGCAGCTCTACAGGGGGCAAGAACAATGAGCAGTTCTTC.

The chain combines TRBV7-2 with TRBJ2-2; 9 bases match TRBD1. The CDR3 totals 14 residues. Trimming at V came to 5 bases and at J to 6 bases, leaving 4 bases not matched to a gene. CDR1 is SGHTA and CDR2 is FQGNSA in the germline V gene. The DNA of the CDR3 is TGTGCCAGCAGCCCCGGGACAGGGCCCGGGGAGCTGTTTTTT. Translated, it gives CASSPGTGPGELFF.

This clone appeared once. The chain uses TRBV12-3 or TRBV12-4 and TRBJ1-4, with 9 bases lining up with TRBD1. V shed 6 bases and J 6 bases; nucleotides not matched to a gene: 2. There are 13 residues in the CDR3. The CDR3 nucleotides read TGTGCCAGCAGCCGGGACAGGGATGAAAAACTGTTTTTT. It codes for CASSRDRDEKLFF.

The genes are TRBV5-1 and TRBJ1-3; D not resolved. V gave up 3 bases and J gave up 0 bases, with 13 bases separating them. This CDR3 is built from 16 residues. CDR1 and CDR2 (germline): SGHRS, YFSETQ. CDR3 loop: CASSSSPLSSGNTIYF. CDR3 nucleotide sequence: TGCGCCAGCAGCTCGTCCCCGTTGAGCTCTGGAAACACCATATATTTT.

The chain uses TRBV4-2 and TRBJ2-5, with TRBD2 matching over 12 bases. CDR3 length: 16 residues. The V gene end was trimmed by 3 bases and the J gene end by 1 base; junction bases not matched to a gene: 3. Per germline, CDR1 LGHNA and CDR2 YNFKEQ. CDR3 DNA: TGTGCCAGCAGCCAGGAACTAGCGGGGGGCCAAGAGACCCAGTACTTC. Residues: CASSQELAGGQETQYF.

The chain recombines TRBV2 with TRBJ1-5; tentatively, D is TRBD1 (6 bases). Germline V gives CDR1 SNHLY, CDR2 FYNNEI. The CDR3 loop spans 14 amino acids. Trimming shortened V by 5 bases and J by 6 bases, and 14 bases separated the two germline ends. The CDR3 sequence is CASSSDRTGQPQHF. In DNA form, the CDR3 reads TGTGCCAGCAGTTCCGACAGGACGGGTCAGCCCCAGCATTTT.

CDR3 DNA: TGTGCCAGCAGCCAATCGGACGGTATTAGCGAGGCCCAGCATTTT. Its translation is CASSQSDGISEAQHF. V is TRBV16 and J is TRBJ1-5; no firm D call. The CDR3 is made up of 15 amino acids. V was shortened by 0 bases and J by 11 bases, with 17 bases between the two germline ends. The germline V gene has CDR1 KGHSY and CDR2 FQNENV.

CDR3 nucleotides: TGTGCCTCGGGAGAATCCTTCTACGAGCAGTACTTC. Translated, it gives CASGESFYEQYF. The chain joins TRBV6-5 to TRBJ2-7, with D possibly matching TRBD2 (6 bases). This CDR3 has 12 amino acids. The V end lost 11 bases, the J end lost 3 bases, and 14 bases lay between the germline ends. Germline lookup yields CDR1 MNHEY and CDR2 SVGAGI.

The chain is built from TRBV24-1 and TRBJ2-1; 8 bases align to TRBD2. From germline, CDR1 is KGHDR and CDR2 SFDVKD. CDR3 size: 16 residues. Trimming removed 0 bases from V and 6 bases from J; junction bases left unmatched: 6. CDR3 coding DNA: TGTGCCACCAGTGATTTGCGGCTAGCGGGTTTCAATGAGCAGTTCTTC. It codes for CATSDLRLAGFNEQFF.

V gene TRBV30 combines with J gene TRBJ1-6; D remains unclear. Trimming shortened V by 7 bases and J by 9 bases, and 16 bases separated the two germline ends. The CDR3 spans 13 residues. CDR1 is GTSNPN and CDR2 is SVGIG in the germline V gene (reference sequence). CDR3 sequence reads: CASSKTWSSPLHF. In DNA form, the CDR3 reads TGTGCCTCTTCTAAAACGTGGAGTTCACCCCTCCACTTT.

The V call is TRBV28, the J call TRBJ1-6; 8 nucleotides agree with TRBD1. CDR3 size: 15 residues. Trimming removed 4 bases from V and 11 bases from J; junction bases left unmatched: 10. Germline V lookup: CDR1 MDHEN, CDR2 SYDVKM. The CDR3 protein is CASSSTGTGETPLHF. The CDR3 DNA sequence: TGTGCCAGCAGTTCGACCGGGACAGGAGAAACACCCCTCCACTTT.

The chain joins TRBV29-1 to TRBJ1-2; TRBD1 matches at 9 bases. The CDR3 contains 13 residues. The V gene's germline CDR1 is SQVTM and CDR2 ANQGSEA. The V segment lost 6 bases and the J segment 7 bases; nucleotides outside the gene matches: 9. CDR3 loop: CSVPGQGGSGYTF. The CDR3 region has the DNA TGCAGCGTACCGGGACAGGGCGGGAGTGGCTACACCTTC.

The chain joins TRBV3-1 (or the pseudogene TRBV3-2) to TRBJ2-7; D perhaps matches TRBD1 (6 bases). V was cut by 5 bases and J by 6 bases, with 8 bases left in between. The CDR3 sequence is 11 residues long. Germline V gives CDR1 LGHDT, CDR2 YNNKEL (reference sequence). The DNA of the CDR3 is TGTGCCAGCAGCTCCAGGGGCGAGCAGTACTTC. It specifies CASSSRGEQYF.

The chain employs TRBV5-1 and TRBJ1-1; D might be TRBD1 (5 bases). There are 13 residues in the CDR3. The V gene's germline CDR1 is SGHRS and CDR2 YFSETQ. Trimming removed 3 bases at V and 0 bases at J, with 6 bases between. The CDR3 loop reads CASSYRMNTEAFF. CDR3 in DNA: TGCGCCAGCAGCTACAGGATGAACACTGAAGCTTTCTTT.

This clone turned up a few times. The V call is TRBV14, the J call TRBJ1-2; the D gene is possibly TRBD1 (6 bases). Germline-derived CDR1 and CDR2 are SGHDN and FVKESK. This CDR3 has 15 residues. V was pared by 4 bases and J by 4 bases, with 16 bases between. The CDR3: CASSRGGPSGYGYTF. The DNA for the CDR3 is TGTGCCAGCAGCCGGGGGGGCCCCTCTGGCTATGGCTACACCTTC.

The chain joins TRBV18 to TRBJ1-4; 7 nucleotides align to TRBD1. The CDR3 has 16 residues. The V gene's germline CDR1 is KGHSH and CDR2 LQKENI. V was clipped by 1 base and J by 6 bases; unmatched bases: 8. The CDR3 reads CASSPRTGDLDEKLFF. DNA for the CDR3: TGTGCCAGCTCACCACGGACAGGAGACTTGGATGAAAAACTGTTTTTT.

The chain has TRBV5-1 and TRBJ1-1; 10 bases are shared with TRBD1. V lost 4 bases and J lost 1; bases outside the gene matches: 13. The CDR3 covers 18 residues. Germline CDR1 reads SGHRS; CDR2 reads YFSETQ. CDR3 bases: TGCGCCAGCAGCCCAGTGCTCCTGGGACAGGGGCCGAACACTGAAGCTTTCTTT. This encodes CASSPVLLGQGPNTEAFF.

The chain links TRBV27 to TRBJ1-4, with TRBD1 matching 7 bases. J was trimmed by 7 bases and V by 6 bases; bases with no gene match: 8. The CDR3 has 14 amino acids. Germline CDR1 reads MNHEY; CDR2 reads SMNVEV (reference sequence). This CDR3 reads CASSPQGIGEKLFF. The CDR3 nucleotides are TGTGCCAGCAGCCCACAGGGGATTGGTGAAAAACTGTTTTTT.

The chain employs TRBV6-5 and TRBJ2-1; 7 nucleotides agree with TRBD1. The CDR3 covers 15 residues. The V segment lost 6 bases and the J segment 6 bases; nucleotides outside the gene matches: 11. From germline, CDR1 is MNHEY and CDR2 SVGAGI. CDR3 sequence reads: CASSRDRHESNEQFF. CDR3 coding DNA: TGTGCCAGCAGCCGGGACAGACATGAGTCCAATGAGCAGTTCTTC.

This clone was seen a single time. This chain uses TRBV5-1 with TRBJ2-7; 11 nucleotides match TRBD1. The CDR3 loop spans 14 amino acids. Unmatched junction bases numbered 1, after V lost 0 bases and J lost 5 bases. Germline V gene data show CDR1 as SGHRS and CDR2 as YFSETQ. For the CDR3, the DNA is TGCGCCAGCAGCTTGGGGACAGGGGGCCACGAGCAGTACTTC. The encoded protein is CASSLGTGGHEQYF. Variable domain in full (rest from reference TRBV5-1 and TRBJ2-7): KAGVTQTPRYLIKTRGQQVTLSCSPISGHRSVSWYQQTPGQGLQFLFEYFSETQRNKGNFPGRFSGRQFSNSRSEMNVSTLELGDSALYLCASSLGTGGHEQYFGPGTRLTVT.